A selection of T cell receptor beta chains follows, all from one sample in a study of metastatic and nonmetastatic thyroid tumors. Using MiXCR, TCRdb reanalyzed the PCR reads. The sample lists under 40,000 clones, roughly a sixth occurring once. The specimen was blood. Receptors originate from a female donor with papillary thyroid cancer or a benign thyroid nodule (not recorded which). Some clones in this sample may be carry-over from other donors' samples. The CDR3 runs from the conserved cysteine through the conserved F or W. D genes are given only for firm matches. Size is stated for part of the rows, as once, few or many counts, or as a class when the clone is expanded.

d_call,j_call,v_call,clone_size,cdr3_nt,cdr3_aa
.,TRBJ2-2,TRBV3-1,.,TGTGCCAGCAGCCATAAAGCCACCGGGGAGCTGTTTTTT,CASSHKATGELFF
.,TRBJ1-4,TRBV6-1,many,TGTGCCAGCAACAAGAGGGATGAAAAACTGTTTTTT,CASNKRDEKLFF
TRBD1,TRBJ1-1,TRBV19,few,TGTGCCGCCGGACAGGGTAGCACTGAAGCTTTCTTT,CAAGQGSTEAFF
TRBD1,TRBJ2-7,TRBV20-1,few,TGCAGTGCCCGGCGGTTATTTTGGGACAGTAACATCGGCGAGCAGTACTTC,CSARRLFWDSNIGEQYF
TRBD1,TRBJ1-5,TRBV12-3/TRBV12-4,many,TGTGCCAGCAGCCGACAGGGGTTCCAGCCCCAGCATTTT,CASSRQGFQPQHF
TRBD2,TRBJ2-1,TRBV5-1,many,TGCGCCAGCAGCCCGGGGACTAGCGGGTTCTCCTACAATGAGCAGTTCTTC,CASSPGTSGFSYNEQFF
.,TRBJ2-2,TRBV11-3,.,TGTGCCAGCAGCTTATCGGCAGGAACGAACACCGGGGAGCTGTTTTTT,CASSLSAGTNTGELFF
TRBD2,TRBJ2-1,TRBV4-1,many,TGCGCCAGCAGCCCTCTAGCGGGCGCCAACAATGAGCAGTTCTTC,CASSPLAGANNEQFF
.,TRBJ1-2,TRBV10-1,many,TGCGCCAGCAGTGAGAACCATGGCTATGGCTACACCTTC,CASSENHGYGYTF
TRBD2,TRBJ2-5,TRBV6-1,few,TGTGCCAGCAGCGACAGACTAGCGGGAGGGGATGAGACCCAGTACTTC,CASSDRLAGGDETQYF
.,TRBJ1-1,TRBV10-3,many,TGTGCCATCAGAAACCGGGGAGACACTGAAGCTTTCTTT,CAIRNRGDTEAFF